This TCR beta chain originates from a study of T cells after yellow fever vaccination. Study results and caveats: Contamination by abundant bulk-population clonotypes could be present in FACS-sorted repertoires. It was a small share of clonotypes that appeared in both CD4 and CD8 compartments.

This clonotype was seen only a few times. Its antigen is not known. CDR3 length equals 17 residues. With 5 bases removed from V and 5 bases from J, the gap between germline ends came to 24 bases. Germline V CDR1 and CDR2: ENHRY, SYGVKD. 5'RACE template switching added a universal primer site and UMIs to TCR cDNA. TCRdb itself ran the 5' RACE reads through MiXCR, one entry per CDR3 protein. The table shows under 600,000 distinct CDR3 sequences, with about 13% occurring only once. The TCR was taken from a man aged 25-40 years who received the YFV17D yellow fever vaccine. The sample consisted of PBMCs, taken on the day of the yellow fever booster vaccination. The J gene is TRBJ2-5, the V gene TRBV10-3, with a weak D call TRBD2 (5 bases). CDR3 DNA sequence: TGTGCCATCAGTAACCGGCCTTTAGCGATTAGAAGGGAGACCCAGTACTTC. It translates to CAISNRPLAIRRETQYF.